The 25 T cell receptor beta chains reported below all come from one sample, sequenced in a study of blood T cell repertoires in COVID-19. Sequencing was performed with immunoSEQ multiplex PCR; in TCRdb, only in-frame clones are kept and a portion is missing. Of some 210,000 clones in the sample, about 88% are singletons; the top ten hold about 4.8%. What was sequenced was peripheral blood. The receptors stem from a woman aged 40 to 50 with acute or convalescent COVID-19.

V and J are TRBV6-5 and TRBJ2-5; 7 bases match TRBD2. The CDR3 sequence is 14 residues long. V lost 2 bases to trimming and J lost 3 bases; unmatched junction nucleotides: 3. Germline V CDR1 and CDR2: MNHEY, SVGAGI. CDR3 sequence reads: CASSYGLAEETQYF. The CDR3 DNA follows: TGTGCCAGCAGTTACGGGCTAGCGGAAGAGACCCAGTACTTC.

Regarding this clone: Other DNA sequences in the sample encode the same CDR3. The chain links TRBV7-9 to TRBJ2-2; D call uncertain. Germline values: CDR1 SEHNR, CDR2 FQNEAQ (reference sequence). Trimming removed 2 bases from V and 0 bases from J, with 4 bases in between. This CDR3 comprises 14 residues. The CDR3 nucleotides read TGTGCCAGCAGCTTAAATACGAACACCGGGGAGCTGTTTTTT. It specifies CASSLNTNTGELFF.

J is TRBJ1-1 and V is TRBV9; D possibly corresponds to TRBD1 (5 bases). The ends were cut back, 6 bases at V and 7 bases at J, with 13 bases in the middle. Germline V CDR1 and CDR2: SGDLS, YYNGEE. This CDR3 is built from 12 residues. The CDR3 nucleotides read TGTGCCAGCACCAACAGGAGGGGTGAAGCTTTCTTT. It yields the protein CASTNRRGEAFF.

The chain recombines TRBV10-3 with TRBJ1-1; TRBD1 is a possible D gene (6 bases). Germline values: CDR1 ENHRY, CDR2 SYGVKD. The CDR3 spans 13 residues. The germline V and J ends were trimmed by 8 bases and 0 bases, with 10 bases remaining between them. This CDR3 reads CAIRAGVNTEAFF. CDR3 in DNA: TGTGCCATCCGGGCAGGGGTGAACACTGAAGCTTTCTTT.

J is TRBJ2-5 and V is TRBV2; 11 bases map to TRBD2. This CDR3 has 15 amino acids. V was pared by 6 bases and J by 5 bases, with 8 bases of the junction left unmatched. In germline, CDR1 is SNHLY, CDR2 FYNNEI. DNA of the CDR3: TGTGCCAGCAGAGCTCCCGGGACTAGCGGCGAGACCCAGTACTTC. This translates into CASRAPGTSGETQYF. Full variable domain (outside the CDR3, taken from reference TRBV2 and TRBJ2-5): EPEVTQTPSHQVTQMGQEVILRCVPISNHLYFYWYRQILGQKVEFLVSFYNNEISEKSEIFDDQFSVERPDGSNFTLKIRSTKLEDSAMYFCASRAPGTSGETQYFGPGTRLLVL.

This clone appeared a single time. The chain recombines TRBV7-9 with TRBJ1-5; perhaps TRBD1 as D (6 bases). The CDR3 sequence is 15 residues long. The V and J ends lost 4 bases and 4 bases respectively, with 14 bases between them. From germline, CDR1 is SEHNR and CDR2 FQNEAQ (reference sequence). The CDR3, as DNA: TGTGCCAGCAGCTCGTGTGCCAGGGGAAATCAGCCCCAGCATTTT. Amino acid sequence: CASSSCARGNQPQHF.

The V and J genes are TRBV11-1 and TRBJ1-5, with no clear D. Deletions cut 5 bases from V and 6 bases from J, with 11 bases between. The CDR3 totals 13 residues. The germline CDR1 and CDR2 sequences are SGHAT and FQDESV (reference sequence). The CDR3 loop reads CASSAEEGQPQHF. The CDR3 nucleotides are TGTGCCAGCAGCGCAGAGGAAGGTCAGCCCCAGCATTTT.

This clone has only a few counts. The chain employs TRBV25-1 and TRBJ1-2, with 8 nucleotides matching TRBD1. Germline CDR1 is MGHDK and CDR2 is SYGVNS. There are 14 residues in the CDR3. Trimming removed 6 bases from V and 3 bases from J; junction bases left unmatched: 6. The CDR3 nucleotides read TGTGCCAGCAGAGCGACAGGGGAAGACTATGGCTACACCTTC. This codes for CASRATGEDYGYTF.

This chain connects TRBV12-3 or TRBV12-4 to TRBJ1-2, with 9 bases identical to TRBD1. The CDR3 is 13 residues long. V was clipped by 4 bases and J by 8 bases; unmatched bases: 5. Written as DNA, the CDR3 is TGTGCCAGCAGTTCACCGGGACAGGGAGGCTACACCTTC. Translated: CASSSPGQGGYTF.

The chain joins TRBV19 to TRBJ1-2; possible D gene TRBD1, 5 bases. Germline lookup yields CDR1 LNHDA and CDR2 SQIVND (reference sequence). This CDR3 has 13 residues. Trimming took off 6 bases at V and 4 bases at J, with 12 bases between the two ends. The CDR3 nucleotides read TGTGCCAGTAGCGAGACAGAGATCTATGGCTACACCTTC. Translation: CASSETEIYGYTF.

The rearrangement joins TRBV19 to TRBJ2-2, with 7 bases that match TRBD1. Trimming at V came to 2 bases and at J to 0 bases, leaving 6 bases not matched to a gene. Germline V gene lookup returns CDR1 LNHDA and CDR2 SQIVND (reference sequence). The length of the CDR3 is 17 residues. This chain's CDR3 is CASSIRDSLANTGELFF. Written as DNA, the CDR3 is TGTGCCAGTAGTATAAGGGACAGCCTCGCGAACACCGGGGAGCTGTTTTTT.

The rearrangement uses TRBV4-1 and TRBJ1-5, with TRBD1 identical over 11 bases. The V segment lost 2 bases and the J segment 6 bases; nucleotides outside the gene matches: 9. Germline V lookup: CDR1 MGHRA, CDR2 YSYEKL. The length of the CDR3 is 17 residues. For the CDR3, the DNA is TGCGCCAGCAGCCAAAATACCGGGACAGGGGGGAGTCAGCCCCAGCATTTT. The encoded protein is CASSQNTGTGGSQPQHF.

The CDR3 loop reads CASRMTGLANYGYTF. The CDR3 DNA sequence: TGTGCCAGCAGGATGACAGGGTTGGCTAACTATGGCTACACCTTC. The rearrangement uses TRBV11-3 and TRBJ1-2, with 7 positions matching TRBD1. J gave up 0 bases and V 6 bases, and 7 bases lay outside the gene matches. The CDR3 has 15 residues. The germline CDR1 and CDR2 sequences are SGHNT and YENEEA.

The chain employs TRBV19 and TRBJ2-2; TRBD1 might be the D (5 bases). This CDR3 has 14 amino acids. Germline CDR1 and CDR2: LNHDA and SQIVND (reference sequence). V was clipped by 4 bases and J by 4 bases, with 10 bases between them. The CDR3 DNA reads as TGTGCCAGTAGTAGCAGGGAAATCACCGGGGAGCTGTTTTTT. This encodes CASSSREITGELFF. Full variable domain (rest looked up from reference TRBV19 and TRBJ2-2): DGGITQSPKYLFRKEGQNVTLSCEQNLNHDAMYWYRQDPGQGLRLIYYSQIVNDFQKGDIAEGYSVSREKKESFPLTVTSAQKNPTAFYLCASSSREITGELFFGEGSRLTVL.

The gene calls are TRBV12-3 or TRBV12-4 and TRBJ1-2; 9 bases align to TRBD1. V gave up 3 bases and J gave up 8 bases; unmatched junction bases: 4. This CDR3 spans 13 amino acids. DNA of the CDR3: TGTGCCAGCAGTTTCGGACAGGGGCACGGCTACACCTTC. This translates into CASSFGQGHGYTF.

This clone was detected once. The V call is TRBV3-1 (or the pseudogene TRBV3-2), the J call TRBJ1-1; D is unclear. The germline V gene has CDR1 LGHDT and CDR2 YNNKEL (reference sequence). CDR3 size: 13 residues. Between the trimmed V and J ends, which lost 4 bases and 1 base, there was a span of 7 bases. The CDR3 bases are TGTGCCAGCAGCCGGTCAGAGAACACTGAAGCTTTCTTT. Protein: CASSRSENTEAFF.

This chain joins TRBV3-1 (or the pseudogene TRBV3-2) and TRBJ1-2; TRBD1 agrees at 7 bases. The V gene's germline CDR1 is LGHDT and CDR2 YNNKEL (reference sequence). With V trimmed by 4 bases and J by 8 bases, 10 bases remained unmatched. The CDR3 is made up of 14 amino acids. For the CDR3, the DNA is TGTGCCAGCAGCCGGATAAGGGGGCTAGAAGGCTACACCTTC. Translating it yields CASSRIRGLEGYTF.

The chain couples TRBV10-3 to TRBJ1-2; the match to TRBD1 covers 7 bases. With V trimmed by 10 bases and J by 3 bases, 11 bases remained unmatched. Germline lookup yields CDR1 ENHRY and CDR2 SYGVKD. The CDR3 runs to 14 residues. The CDR3 reads CATVTGWSDYGYTF. The CDR3 coding sequence is TGTGCCACGGTGACAGGGTGGTCCGACTATGGCTACACCTTC.

The V call is TRBV11-2, the J call TRBJ1-6; D ambiguous. V was clipped by 2 bases and J by 9 bases, with 8 bases between them. Germline CDR1 SGHAT, CDR2 FQNNGV. The CDR3 contains 13 residues. The CDR3: CASSLYRGSPLHF. The CDR3 DNA reads as TGTGCCAGCAGCTTATATCGGGGTTCACCCCTCCACTTT.

The chain employs TRBV27 and TRBJ1-4; D is undetermined. The V gene's germline CDR1 is MNHEY and CDR2 SMNVEV (reference sequence). The CDR3 contains 15 residues. V lost 0 bases, J lost 3 bases, and 8 bases lay in between. The CDR3 spells CASSLSAGSNEKLFF. For the CDR3, the DNA is TGTGCCAGCAGTTTATCGGCAGGCTCTAATGAAAAACTGTTTTTT.

V usage is TRBV9 and J usage is TRBJ1-1, with D perhaps TRBD1 (6 bases). The germline V gene has CDR1 SGDLS and CDR2 YYNGEE. The length of the CDR3 is 17 residues. V lost 3 bases and J lost 1, with 19 bases in between. In nucleotides, the CDR3 is TGTGCCAGCAGCGGGAGTCCCTGGGGGGGCCGGAACACTGAAGCTTTCTTT. Protein: CASSGSPWGGRNTEAFF.

This clone turned up a few times. The V and J genes are TRBV5-1 and TRBJ1-6; D not certain. Germline V gene lookup returns CDR1 SGHRS and CDR2 YFSETQ. The CDR3 runs 13 residues. V shed 2 bases and J shed 11 bases, with 11 bases lying between them. CDR3 region: CASSLLGDAPLHF. The CDR3 nucleotides are TGCGCCAGCAGCTTATTAGGAGATGCACCCCTCCACTTT.

With regard to this clone: Germline and junction disagree at one end, which may indicate a read error. The chain carries TRBV6-1 and TRBJ1-5; TRBD1 is a possible D gene (5 bases). This CDR3 comprises 14 residues. In germline, CDR1 is MNHNS, CDR2 SASEGT. The CDR3 sequence is CASSEEGSNQPQHF. For the CDR3, the DNA is TGTGCCAGCAGCGAAGAGGGGAGCAATCAGCCCCAGCATTTT.

The chain recombines TRBV5-4 with TRBJ1-1, with 10 bases that match TRBD1. This CDR3 has 16 residues. Germline V gives CDR1 SGHNT, CDR2 YYREEE (reference sequence). Losses at the gene ends were 3 bases for V and 1 base for J; bases not matched to a gene: 6. CDR3 DNA: TGTGCCAGCAGCTCCCCCCGGGACAGGGGGAACACTGAAGCTTTCTTT. This translates into CASSSPRDRGNTEAFF.

V gene TRBV5-5 combines with J gene TRBJ2-5; D possibly corresponds to TRBD2 (6 bases). The CDR3 extends over 14 amino acids. The ends were cut back, 2 bases at V and 1 base at J, with 9 bases in the middle. The germline CDR1 and CDR2 sequences are SGHKS and YYEKEE (reference sequence). The CDR3 region has the DNA TGTGCCAGCAGCTTACCGGGACTCCAAGAGACCCAGTACTTC. As protein: CASSLPGLQETQYF.